This T cell receptor (beta chain) was found in a study of blood T cell repertoires in COVID-19. Study as a whole: Samples taken during acute and convalescent COVID-19 were collected in the United States, Italy and Spain. From T cells, B-cell-depleted T cells, or PBMCs came the material, which was cDNA or gDNA.

For this clone: Mismatch with germline at one junction end may stem from a read error.

The CDR3 length is 15 residues. Germline CDR1 and CDR2: SSHAT and FNYEAQ (reference sequence). Per the study methods: Counts of nucleated cells, estimated from reference gene primer amplification, were obtained. The method was immunoSEQ multiplex PCR; TCRdb's version includes in-frame clones alone and lacks a portion of them. Clonal size and the V and J genes are those of that table, whereas D and trimming came from the DNA. The sample includes about 180,000 clones, 75% to 90% of them seen just once. The chain uses TRBV7-7 and TRBJ2-5, with TRBD2 matching 8 bases. Sequencing was carried out using peripheral blood. The clonotype was recovered from a human donor with active or convalescent COVID-19. The donor label of this sample is uncertain. The CDR3 reads CASSRQAGGQETQYF. As DNA, the CDR3 is TGTGCTAGCAGCCGACAGGCGGGGGGTCAAGAGACCCAGTACTTC.